The 2 T cell receptor beta chains below all came from one sample that was sequenced in a study of blood T cell repertoires in COVID-19. Data came from immunoSEQ multiplex PCR; TCRdb stores just in-frame clones and leaves some out. The sample holds over 85,000 clones, approximately 80% seen once. The sample comprised peripheral blood. These TCRs come from a man aged 50-60 years with acute or convalescent COVID-19.

The V and J genes are TRBV29-1 and TRBJ2-1, with 11 bases aligning to TRBD1. Germline V lookup: CDR1 SQVTM, CDR2 ANQGSEA. The CDR3 contains 16 residues. With V trimmed by 3 bases and J by 3 bases, 7 bases remained unmatched. DNA for the CDR3: TGCAGCGTTGATCGGACAGGGGGCGCATTCTACAATGAGCAGTTCTTC. Its protein product is CSVDRTGGAFYNEQFF.

V gene TRBV5-1 combines with J gene TRBJ1-2; 10 nucleotides align to TRBD1. V was pared by 4 bases and J by 2 bases, with 2 bases of the junction left unmatched. Germline CDR1 is SGHRS and CDR2 is YFSETQ. CDR3 length: 14 residues. The DNA for the CDR3 is TGCGCCAGCAGCCCGGGACAGGGGAACTATGGCTACACCTTC. This codes for CASSPGQGNYGYTF.